Listed below are T cell receptor beta chains from one sample, sequenced in a study of beta chain features in type 1 diabetes. Clones were sequenced by immunoSEQ multiplex PCR, and TCRdb holds only the in-frame ones, with some missing. The table records some 190,000 clones, roughly 8% of them present only once. Sequencing was performed on central memory CD4+ T cells from blood. Receptor source: a man younger than 30 with type 1 diabetes. Both conserved end residues are part of each CDR3. The D gene is left open where the match is weak. Rows may omit the clone size; those that give it use once, few, many or a size class.

-,TRBJ2-7,-,TRBV7-8,CASRGFTGSYEQYF,TGTGCCAGCAGGGGTTTTACGGGCTCCTACGAGCAGTACTTC
-,TRBJ2-1,-,TRBV29-1,CSVDLGLSYNEQFF,TGCAGCGTCGATCTGGGGCTATCGTACAATGAGCAGTTCTTC
-,TRBJ2-5,many,TRBV27,CASSPFRMETQYF,TGTGCCAGCAGTCCGTTCAGGATGGAGACCCAGTACTTC
TRBD2,TRBJ2-7,few,TRBV28,CASSTRTSGYEQYF,TGTGCCAGCAGTACGAGGACTAGCGGTTACGAGCAGTACTTC
-,TRBJ2-2,-,TRBV6-7,CARPRGRAGELFF,TGTGCCAGACCGCGGGGGCGGGCCGGGGAGCTGTTTTTT
-,TRBJ2-1,-,TRBV6-5,CASSYSFSAAYNEQFF,TGTGCCAGCAGTTACTCTTTTAGCGCAGCCTACAATGAGCAGTTCTTC
TRBD1,TRBJ1-2,few,TRBV6-5,CASSSPGQGAFGYTF,TGTGCCAGCAGTTCCCCGGGACAGGGGGCGTTTGGCTACACCTTC
-,TRBJ2-5,-,TRBV28,CASSPNHGRGFQETQYF,TGTGCCAGCAGTCCAAACCACGGCCGCGGGTTCCAAGAGACCCAGTACTTC
TRBD1,TRBJ2-4,-,TRBV19,CASSMSTGQGKNIQYF,TGTGCCAGTAGTATGAGTACCGGACAGGGCAAAAACATTCAGTACTTC
TRBD1,TRBJ1-5,-,TRBV2,CASSDKGAIQPQHF,TGTGCCAGCAGTGACAAGGGGGCAATTCAGCCCCAGCATTTT
-,TRBJ1-2,few,TRBV18,CASSPEGAFGYTF,TGTGCCAGCTCACCGGAAGGGGCCTTCGGCTACACCTTC
TRBD2,TRBJ2-3,few,TRBV30,CAWSVLLSGSGDTQYF,TGTGCCTGGAGTGTTCTTCTTAGCGGGAGTGGGGATACGCAGTATTTT
-,TRBJ2-5,few,TRBV4-3,CASSQGTPGAGETQYF,TGCGCCAGCAGCCAAGGAACCCCCGGGGCGGGGGAGACCCAGTACTTC
-,TRBJ2-5,-,TRBV7-2,CASSLFRGETQYF,TGTGCCAGCAGCTTATTTCGCGGGGAGACCCAGTACTTC
-,TRBJ1-2,-,TRBV25-1,CASTGRTRDKNYGYTF,TGTGCCAGCACTGGACGGACGAGGGACAAAAACTATGGCTACACCTTC
-,TRBJ2-5,few,TRBV6-1,CAALEDSQETQYF,TGTGCCGCCCTCGAGGACAGCCAAGAGACCCAGTACTTC
TRBD2,TRBJ2-7,-,TRBV30,CAWSVGGTTYEQYF,TGTGCCTGGAGTGTAGGCGGGACTACCTACGAGCAGTACTTC
-,TRBJ2-1,few,TRBV19,CASSTIYTQGNEQFF,TGTGCCAGTAGCACGATTTACACCCAGGGGAATGAGCAGTTCTTC
TRBD2,TRBJ2-1,few,TRBV5-1,CASSQTSGPYNEQFF,TGCGCCAGCAGTCAGACTAGCGGGCCGTACAATGAGCAGTTCTTC
TRBD2,TRBJ2-5,few,TRBV5-6,CASTSRLAGVETQYF,TGTGCCAGCACATCAAGACTAGCGGGAGTGGAGACCCAGTACTTC
TRBD1,TRBJ1-2,few,TRBV28,CASRSSGTGREGYTF,TGTGCCAGCAGATCTTCCGGGACAGGGAGGGAAGGCTACACCTTC
TRBD1,TRBJ2-5,-,TRBV5-6,CASSPKGQGQETQYF,TGTGCCAGCAGCCCGAAAGGACAGGGCCAAGAGACCCAGTACTTC
TRBD1,TRBJ1-2,-,TRBV28,CASSLIGDRAYGYTF,TGTGCCAGCAGTTTAATAGGGGACAGGGCCTATGGCTACACCTTC
-,TRBJ1-1,few,TRBV5-6,CASSKDTNTEAFF,TGTGCCAGCAGCAAGGACACAAACACTGAAGCTTTCTTT
TRBD1,TRBJ2-1,-,TRBV5-4,CASSLDRGEYNEQFF,TGTGCCAGCAGCTTGGACAGGGGTGAATACAATGAGCAGTTCTTC
-,TRBJ2-5,-,TRBV18,CASSPPTRETQYF,TGTGCCAGCTCACCCCCTACTCGGGAGACCCAGTACTTC
TRBD1,TRBJ2-3,few,TRBV5-1,CASSPRPGTGTDTQYF,TGCGCCAGCAGCCCCCGTCCCGGGACAGGCACAGATACGCAGTATTTT
TRBD2,TRBJ2-5,-,TRBV7-7,CASSSTSGETQYF,TGTGCCAGCAGCTCGACTAGCGGGGAGACCCAGTACTTC
TRBD1,TRBJ2-7,-,TRBV9,CASSSRDRDSYEQYF,TGTGCCAGCAGCTCCCGGGACAGGGACTCCTACGAGCAGTACTTC
-,TRBJ1-2,few,TRBV9,CASSVNQGSDGYTF,TGTGCCAGCAGCGTAAATCAGGGAAGTGATGGCTACACCTTC
-,TRBJ1-2,-,TRBV5-1,CASSMTANYGYTF,TGCGCCAGCAGCATGACAGCTAACTATGGCTACACCTTC
-,TRBJ2-3,-,TRBV9,CASSDRGAKVDTQYF,TGTGCCAGCAGCGACCGGGGGGCCAAGGTAGATACGCAGTATTTT
TRBD1,TRBJ1-3,few,TRBV30,CAWQGAFGNTIYF,TGTGCCTGGCAGGGGGCCTTTGGAAACACCATATATTTT
TRBD2,TRBJ2-1,-,TRBV28,CASSPRGSGYNEQFF,TGTGCCAGCAGTCCCCGGGGTAGCGGGTACAATGAGCAGTTCTTC
TRBD1,TRBJ1-1,-,TRBV28,CASSLLGQVLGTEAFF,TGTGCCAGCAGCCTACTCGGACAGGTTTTGGGCACTGAAGCTTTCTTT
-,TRBJ1-1,-,TRBV5-4,CASSAGQNTEAFF,TGTGCCAGCAGCGCCGGACAGAACACTGAAGCTTTCTTT
TRBD2,TRBJ2-1,-,TRBV4-2,CASSQDEGAGGSNEQFF,TGTGCCAGCAGCCAAGATGAGGGGGCGGGAGGGTCTAATGAGCAGTTCTTC
TRBD2,TRBJ2-1,-,TRBV30,CAWSVTLAGSYNEQFF,TGTGCCTGGAGTGTAACCCTAGCGGGCTCCTACAATGAGCAGTTCTTC
-,TRBJ1-5,few,TRBV4-3,CASSQDTRHNQPQHF,TGCGCCAGCAGCCAAGATACGAGACACAATCAGCCCCAGCATTTT
-,TRBJ2-7,many,TRBV23-1,CASSQSPGYEQYF,TGCGCCAGCAGTCAATCGCCCGGCTACGAGCAGTACTTC
TRBD1,TRBJ1-2,few,TRBV11-2,CASSPNRRDRVGGYTF,TGTGCCAGCAGCCCAAACCGACGGGACAGGGTTGGTGGCTACACCTTC
-,TRBJ1-1,-,TRBV20-1,CSETVNTEAFF,TGCAGTGAGACAGTGAACACTGAAGCTTTCTTT
TRBD1,TRBJ2-3,-,TRBV7-7,CASSLGRQGADTQYF,TGTGCCAGCAGCTTAGGAAGGCAGGGGGCAGATACGCAGTATTTT
-,TRBJ2-7,-,TRBV28,CASSFNGGGYEQYF,TGTGCCAGCAGTTTTAACGGGGGAGGCTACGAGCAGTACTTC
TRBD1,TRBJ2-7,few,TRBV19,CASSMPGQGYEQYF,TGTGCCAGTAGTATGCCGGGACAGGGTTACGAGCAGTACTTC
-,TRBJ1-6,-,TRBV5-4,CASSLLGQVNSPLHF,TGTGCCAGCAGCTTATTAGGACAAGTAAATTCACCCCTCCACTTT